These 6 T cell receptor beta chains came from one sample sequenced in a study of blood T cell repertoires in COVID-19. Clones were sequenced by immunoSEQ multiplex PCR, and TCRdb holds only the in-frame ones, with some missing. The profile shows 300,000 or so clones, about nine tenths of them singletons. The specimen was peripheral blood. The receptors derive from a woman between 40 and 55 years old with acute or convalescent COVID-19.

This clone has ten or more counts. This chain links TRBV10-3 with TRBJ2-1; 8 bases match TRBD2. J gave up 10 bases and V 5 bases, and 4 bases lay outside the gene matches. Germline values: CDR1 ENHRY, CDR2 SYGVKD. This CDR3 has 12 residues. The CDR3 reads CAISPPSGEQFF. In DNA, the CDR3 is TGTGCCATCAGTCCCCCTAGCGGGGAGCAGTTCTTC.

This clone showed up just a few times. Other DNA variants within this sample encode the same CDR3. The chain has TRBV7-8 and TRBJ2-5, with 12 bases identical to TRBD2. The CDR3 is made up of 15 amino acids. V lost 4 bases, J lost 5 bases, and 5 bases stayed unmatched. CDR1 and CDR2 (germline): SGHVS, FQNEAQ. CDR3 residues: CASSSLAGGRETQYF. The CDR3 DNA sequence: TGTGCCAGCAGCTCACTAGCGGGGGGCCGCGAGACCCAGTACTTC.

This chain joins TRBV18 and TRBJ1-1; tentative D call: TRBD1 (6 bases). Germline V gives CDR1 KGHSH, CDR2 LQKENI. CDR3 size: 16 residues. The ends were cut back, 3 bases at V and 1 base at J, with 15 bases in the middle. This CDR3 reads CASSPTGFGANTEAFF. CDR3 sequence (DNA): TGTGCCAGCTCACCCACAGGGTTCGGGGCGAACACTGAAGCTTTCTTT. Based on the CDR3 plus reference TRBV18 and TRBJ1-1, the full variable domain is NAGVMQNPRHLVRRRGQEARLRCSPMKGHSHVYWYRQLPEEGLKFMVYLQKENIIDESGMPKERFSAEFPKEGPSILRIQQVVRGDSAAYFCASSPTGFGANTEAFFGQGTRLTVV.

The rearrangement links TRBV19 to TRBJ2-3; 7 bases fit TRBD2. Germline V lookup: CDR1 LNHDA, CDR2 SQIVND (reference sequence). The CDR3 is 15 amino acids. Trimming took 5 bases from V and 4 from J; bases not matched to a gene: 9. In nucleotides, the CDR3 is TGTGCCAGTAGTTCCCGTCGGGGAGGGCCAGATACGCAGTATTTT. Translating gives CASSSRRGGPDTQYF. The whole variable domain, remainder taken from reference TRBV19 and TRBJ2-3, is DGGITQSPKYLFRKEGQNVTLSCEQNLNHDAMYWYRQDPGQGLRLIYYSQIVNDFQKGDIAEGYSVSREKKESFPLTVTSAQKNPTAFYLCASSSRRGGPDTQYFGPGTRLTVL.

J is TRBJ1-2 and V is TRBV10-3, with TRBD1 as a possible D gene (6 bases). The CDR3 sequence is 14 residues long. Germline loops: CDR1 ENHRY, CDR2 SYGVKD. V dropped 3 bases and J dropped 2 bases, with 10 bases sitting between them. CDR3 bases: TGTGCCATCAGTGATGGCAGGGGCAACTATGGCTACACCTTC. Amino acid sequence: CAISDGRGNYGYTF.

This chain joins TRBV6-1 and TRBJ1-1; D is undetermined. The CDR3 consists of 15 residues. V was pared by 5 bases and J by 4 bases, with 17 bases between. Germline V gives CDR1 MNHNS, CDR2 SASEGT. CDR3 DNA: TGTGCCAGCAGTTTAGGGTATGGGGAGGGCACTGAAGCTTTCTTT. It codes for CASSLGYGEGTEAFF.